A selection of T cell receptor beta chains follows, all from one sample in a study of tumor-infiltrating lymphocytes in primary liver carcinoma. From the multiplex PCR reads, TCRdb called clonotypes with MiXCR, one entry per CDR3 protein. The repertoire holds fewer than 250,000 distinct CDR3 sequences, with approximately 86% as singletons. The source material was tumor tissue from primary liver carcinoma. Receptor source: a man in his forties with primary liver carcinoma and hepatitis B virus infection. Each CDR3 is given with its conserved first and last residue. D genes are given only for firm matches. Clone size appears in some rows only: once, few, many, or a class for an expanded clone.

abundance,v_gene,d_gene,j_gene,CDR3nt,CDR3aa
-,TRBV13,-,TRBJ1-5,TGTGCCAGCAGCTTAGGTGGTAGCAAACAGCCCCAGCATTTT,CASSLGGSKQPQHF
medium-sized,TRBV11-2,TRBD1,TRBJ1-4,TGTGCCAGCAGCTTAGGGCAGGGGGCTGAAAAACTGTTTTTT,CASSLGQGAEKLFF
-,TRBV11-2,-,TRBJ2-1,TGTGCCAATAGCTTTAGAGGGCCACTCGACAATGAGCAGTTCTTC,CANSFRGPLDNEQFF
many,TRBV11-3,-,TRBJ2-1,TGTGCCAGCAACTTGGGAGGTGGGAATGGTGAGCAGTTCTTC,CASNLGGGNGEQFF
-,TRBV6-2/TRBV6-3,-,TRBJ2-7,TGTGTCAGCAGTTACGAGATACCCTGCGAGCATTACTTC,CVSSYEIPCEHYF
-,TRBV4-3,TRBD2,TRBJ2-6,TGCGCCAGCTGCCAAGATGGGTCAGGGAGCGGGGCCAACGTCATGACTTTC,CASCQDGSGSGANVMTF
-,TRBV5-4,TRBD2,TRBJ2-3,TGTGCCAGCAGTGCAGGGACTAGCGGGCTGCTCACAGTTACGCAGTGTTTT,CASSAGTSGLLTVTQCF
-,TRBV5-1,-,TRBJ2-2,TGCGCCAGCAGGGCCAGGGGTGGCGGGGAGCTGTTTTTT,CASRARGGGELFF
-,TRBV11-3,TRBD1,TRBJ2-7,TGTGCCACTCGACAGGGGGTGAATTCCTACGTGCAGTGCTTC,CATRQGVNSYVQCF
-,TRBV29-1,TRBD2,TRBJ2-2,TGCGACGTTGGGACTAGCGCGTCGAACACCGGGGAGCTGTTTTTT,CDVGTSASNTGELFF
-,TRBV10-3,-,TRBJ1-4,TGTACCATCAGTGACCCTCTTGGGGAAAAACTGTTTTTT,CTISDPLGEKLFF
-,TRBV5-1,TRBD2,TRBJ2-5,TGCGCCAGCAAGAGCGGGAGGCTTCAAAAGACCCAGTACTTC,CASKSGRLQKTQYF
-,TRBV11-3,-,TRBJ2-1,TGTGCCAGCAGCTTACAGGACAGCAACAATGAGCAGTTCTTC,CASSLQDSNNEQFF
-,TRBV5-4,-,TRBJ2-1,TGTGTCAATAGCTTGGCCGGGCAGGGTAACAATGAGCAGTTCTTC,CVNSLAGQGNNEQFF
-,TRBV29-1,-,TRBJ1-2,TGCAGCGTTGAAGATCTGATTACTAACTATGGCCACACCTTC,CSVEDLITNYGHTF
-,TRBV12-3/TRBV12-4,TRBD2,TRBJ2-5,TGTGCCAGCAACCCCCGGGAGGATCTGTTAACCCAGTACTTC,CASNPREDLLTQYF
-,TRBV5-1,TRBD2,TRBJ2-3,TGCGCCAGCAGCTTGGGACAGGCCCGTGGACTAGCCTCAGATACGCAGTATTTT,CASSLGQARGLASDTQYF
-,TRBV11-2,TRBD1,TRBJ2-5,TGTGCCAGCACCTTAACAGGGGTGGGAGAGACCCAGTACTTC,CASTLTGVGETQYF
-,TRBV29-1,-,TRBJ1-1,TGCAACGTTGACGGGGGTCCCAGGGAGGGTTTCTTT,CNVDGGPREGFF
-,TRBV10-3,-,TRBJ1-3,TGTGGCATCAGCTTACAGAATAGTCACTCTAGAAACACCATATATTTT,CGISLQNSHSRNTIYF
once,TRBV7-2,TRBD2,TRBJ2-3,TGTGCCAGCAGCTTAGTCCCCGCGGGAGCGGGAGATGCAGATATGCAGTATTTT,CASSLVPAGAGDADMQYF
once,TRBV10-3,-,TRBJ2-5,TGTGCCACGGCCTGGGACGGCCAAGAGACCCAGTATTTC,CATAWDGQETQYF
few,TRBV6-5,-,TRBJ1-1,TGTGTCAGCACCCAGACCCTTCAGGGGAGGGCTTTCTTT,CVSTQTLQGRAFF
-,TRBV4-1,-,TRBJ2-5,TGTACCAGCAGTCCCGAACAAGAGACCCAGTACTTC,CTSSPEQETQYF
-,TRBV4-3,-,TRBJ1-2,TGCGCCAGCAGCCAAGATACGCGGGGATCTCATGGCTACACCTTC,CASSQDTRGSHGYTF
-,TRBV10-3,-,TRBJ2-3,TGTGCCATCAGTGAGGGGGTAGTTCGACGGAGTGCAGATACGCAGTATTTT,CAISEGVVRRSADTQYF
-,TRBV12-3/TRBV12-4,-,TRBJ2-1,TGTGACAGCAGTTTTGGCAGAGACAATGAGCAGTTCTTT,CDSSFGRDNEQFF
-,TRBV11-2,TRBD2,TRBJ2-1,TGTGCCAGCAGCTTTAGCGGGCCACTTAACAATGAGCTGTTCTTC,CASSFSGPLNNELFF
many,TRBV5-1,TRBD2,TRBJ2-1,TGCGCCAGCAGCTTGATCCTCCGGGAGGGGGATGAGCAGTTCTTC,CASSLILREGDEQFF
many,TRBV5-4,-,TRBJ2-2,TGTGCCAGCAGCTTTACCCGGTCCGCCGGGGAGCTGTTTTTT,CASSFTRSAGELFF